The 19 T cell receptor beta chains below were found in one sample sequenced in a study of cytotoxic CD8 clonotypes in ibrutinib-treated CLL. Using immunoSEQ multiplex PCR, the repertoire was profiled, and TCRdb retains in-frame clones only, with some absent. The profile covers some 150,000 clones, with 60% to 80% appearing a single time and about 29% taken by the ten largest. The sample consisted of PBMCs, taken after 12 months of ibrutinib treatment. The receptors derive from a human donor with chronic lymphocytic leukemia.

The V and J genes are TRBV5-5 and TRBJ2-5; D unresolved. The CDR3 contains 14 residues. Germline CDR1 and CDR2: SGHKS and YYEKEE (reference sequence). Trimming removed 6 bases from V and 4 bases from J, with 16 bases in between. CDR3: CASTHRPGLETQYF. CDR3 nucleotide sequence: TGTGCCAGCACCCATCGACCCGGTTTAGAGACCCAGTACTTC.

In its sample, this clone was seen a few times. The J gene is TRBJ1-1, the V gene TRBV2, with no clear D. V lost 1 base to trimming and J lost 5 bases, with 5 bases between them. CDR1 and CDR2 (germline): SNHLY, FYNNEI. This CDR3 is built from 12 residues. The CDR3 sequence is CASSEDVTEAFF. The CDR3 DNA reads as TGTGCCAGCAGTGAAGATGTAACTGAAGCTTTCTTT.

This clone was detected only a few times. This chain joins TRBV9 and TRBJ2-7; TRBD2 matches at 11 bases. From germline, CDR1 is SGDLS and CDR2 YYNGEE. Trimming removed 4 bases from V and 4 bases from J; junction bases left unmatched: 16. The length of the CDR3 is 18 residues. This chain's CDR3 is CASSPTGKLAGGEYEQYF. The DNA for the CDR3 is TGTGCCAGCAGCCCCACGGGGAAGCTAGCGGGAGGAGAATACGAGCAGTACTTC.

The chain joins TRBV11-2 to TRBJ2-5; D gene unclear. This CDR3 is built from 17 residues. The germline gives CDR1 SGHAT, CDR2 FQNNGV. The ends were cut back, 0 bases at V and 4 bases at J, with 18 bases in the middle. CDR3 residues: CASSLEYSGRWGETQYF. The CDR3 coding sequence is TGTGCCAGCAGCTTAGAATACTCGGGCAGGTGGGGAGAGACCCAGTACTTC.

This clone was counted between two and nine times. The V gene is TRBV5-8, the J gene TRBJ2-7; TRBD1 agrees at 8 bases. The V and J ends lost 5 bases and 2 bases, in that order; junction bases with no gene match: 3. Per germline, CDR1 SGHTS and CDR2 YDEGEE. The CDR3 contains 13 residues. The CDR3 DNA is TGTGCCAGCAGTAGACAGGGGACCTACGAGCAGTACTTC. Protein product: CASSRQGTYEQYF. Drawing the rest from reference TRBV5-8 and TRBJ2-7, the complete variable domain is EAGVTQSPTHLIKTRGQQATLRCSPISGHTSVYWYQQALGLGLQFLLWYDEGEERNRGNFPPRFSGRQFPNYSSELNVNALELEDSALYLCASSRQGTYEQYFGPGTRLTVT.

J is TRBJ2-5 and V is TRBV19; 7 bases agree with TRBD2. Germline loops: CDR1 LNHDA, CDR2 SQIVND (reference sequence). V shed 1 base and J 2 bases; nucleotides not matched to a gene: 4. The CDR3 sequence is 15 residues long. Written as DNA, the CDR3 is TGTGCCAGTAGTATAGCCGGGGGGTTACAAGAGACCCAGTACTTC. This translates into CASSIAGGLQETQYF.

This clone appeared a single time. In DNA, the CDR3 is TGCGCCAGCAGCCACCGCGGGGGGACAGGGCCCTACGAGCAGTACTTC. This translates into CASSHRGGTGPYEQYF. The J gene is TRBJ2-7, the V gene TRBV4-1; TRBD1 might be the D (9 bases). Trimming took 3 bases from V and 2 from J, leaving 17 bases between them. This CDR3 has 16 amino acids. Germline values: CDR1 MGHRA, CDR2 YSYEKL.

In regard to this clone: The junction differs from germline at one of its ends, possibly a read error. This chain connects TRBV11-3 to TRBJ2-7; D is perhaps TRBD1 or TRBD2 (5 bases each). The germline V gene has CDR1 SGHNT and CDR2 YENEEA. CDR3 length: 10 amino acids. CDR3 region: CASGAAGGVF. The CDR3 DNA sequence: TGTGCCAGCGGGGCCGCCGGAGGAGTCTTC.

The chain couples TRBV7-9 to TRBJ1-2; no firm D call. This CDR3 has 11 amino acids. Germline V CDR1 and CDR2: SEHNR, FQNEAQ (reference sequence). Trimming took 6 bases from V and 4 from J, leaving 6 bases between them. The CDR3 reads CASRESYGYTF. CDR3 DNA sequence: TGTGCCAGCAGGGAGAGCTATGGCTACACCTTC.

J is TRBJ1-2 and V is TRBV30, with a weak D call TRBD1 (6 bases). Germline V gene lookup returns CDR1 GTSNPN and CDR2 SVGIG (reference sequence). This CDR3 has 12 amino acids. Trimming pared 2 bases from V and 4 bases from J, leaving 8 bases between. CDR3 nucleotides: TGTGCCTGGAGTTCACAGGGCTATGGCTACACCTTC. This sequence encodes CAWSSQGYGYTF.

This clone occurred a few times. CDR3: CASSYLTGVKNTEAFF. DNA for the CDR3: TGTGCCAGCAGCTACTTAACAGGGGTTAAGAACACTGAAGCTTTCTTT. The rearrangement links TRBV5-5 to TRBJ1-1, with 7 bases fitting TRBD1. Unmatched junction bases numbered 9, after V lost 3 bases and J lost 1 base. The CDR3 runs to 16 residues. Germline V gene data show CDR1 as SGHKS and CDR2 as YYEKEE (reference sequence).

Concerning this clone itself: This sample includes further DNA sequences coding for the same CDR3. The J gene is TRBJ2-1, the V gene TRBV12-5; D gene ambiguous. Between the trimmed V and J ends, which lost 6 bases and 2 bases, there was a span of 2 bases. The length of the CDR3 is 11 residues. The germline CDR1 and CDR2 sequences are LGHNT and FRNRAP. The DNA of the CDR3 is TGTGCTAGTGGAACCTACAATGAGCAGTTCTTC. Translated: CASGTYNEQFF.

The chain is built from TRBV5-1 and TRBJ2-1; 8 bases map to TRBD2. Trimming at V came to 2 bases and at J to 7 bases, leaving 8 bases not matched to a gene. The CDR3 contains 15 residues. CDR1 and CDR2 from the germline V gene are SGHRS and YFSETQ. In DNA, the CDR3 is TGCGCCAGCAGCTTTACTAGCGGCCTCTGGAATGAGCAGTTCTTC. It translates to CASSFTSGLWNEQFF.

The gene calls are TRBV15 and TRBJ2-7, with 10 bases that match TRBD2. There are 15 residues in the CDR3. Looked up from germline, CDR1 is LNHNV and CDR2 is YYDKDF (reference sequence). The ends lost 0 bases at V and 5 bases at J; junction bases unmatched: 4. This chain's CDR3 is CATSRDLGLANEQYF. The CDR3 nucleotides are TGTGCCACCAGCAGAGACCTGGGACTAGCGAACGAGCAGTACTTC.

The rearrangement joins TRBV7-9 to TRBJ2-3, with D unresolved. Trimming shortened V by 1 base and J by 3 bases, and 8 bases separated the two germline ends. CDR1 SEHNR and CDR2 FQNEAQ come from the germline V gene (reference sequence). The CDR3 covers 14 residues. The CDR3 nucleotides are TGTGCCAGCAGCTTAGATATCGGTACAGATACGCAGTATTTT. Residues: CASSLDIGTDTQYF.

The chain links TRBV2 to TRBJ1-2; 8 bases agree with TRBD1. Trimming cost V 7 bases and J 3 bases; bases outside gene matches: 7. Germline V gene data show CDR1 as SNHLY and CDR2 as FYNNEI. This CDR3 comprises 14 residues. CDR3 amino acids: CASTAQGADYGYTF. CDR3 DNA sequence: TGTGCCAGCACCGCCCAGGGGGCTGACTATGGCTACACCTTC.

The chain links TRBV19 to TRBJ1-2; no clear D. The CDR3 length is 11 residues. Trimming pared 3 bases from V and 4 bases from J, leaving 3 bases between. Per the germline V gene, CDR1 is LNHDA and CDR2 is SQIVND (reference sequence). The CDR3 bases are TGTGCCAGTAGTATCGCCTATGGCTACACCTTC. Its translation: CASSIAYGYTF.

This chain uses TRBV6-6 with TRBJ1-6, with a possible D match to TRBD1 (6 bases). Trimming cost V 5 bases and J 6 bases, with 11 bases left between them. CDR1 is MNHNY, CDR2 SVGAGI, per germline (reference sequence). This CDR3 spans 14 amino acids. This chain's CDR3 is CASSPRGGNSPLHF. CDR3 DNA sequence: TGTGCCAGCAGTCCCAGGGGAGGTAATTCACCCCTCCACTTT.

This chain links TRBV7-9 with TRBJ2-7, with 15 bases aligning to TRBD2. V lost 4 bases, J lost 5 bases, and 3 bases stayed unmatched. Per the germline V gene, CDR1 is SEHNR and CDR2 is FQNEAQ (reference sequence). The CDR3 is made up of 15 amino acids. The DNA of the CDR3 is TGTGCCAGCAGCTCCGGGACTAGCGGGGGGAACGAGCAGTACTTC. This gives the protein CASSSGTSGGNEQYF.